This T cell receptor (beta chain) was sequenced during a study of blood T cells in healthy people across ages. This clonotype was seen more than once but under ten times. Alongside a J-beta primer mix, a sample-barcoded 5' primer served in a second PCR lasting about 7 to 11 cycles. TCRdb processed the 5' RACE reads anew with MiXCR; each CDR3 protein has one entry. The profile covers roughly 800,000 distinct CDR3 sequences, with approximately 24% appearing a single time and 3% taken by the ten largest. This same sample was also part of a study on T cells of mothers and their children. In that study: Sequencing got over 9.5 million TCR beta CDR3 reads from each mother and a few million from each child. Thymic selection molds TCR recombination products alike in related and unrelated pairs. Among related mother-child pairs, overlap was slightly higher than in unrelated pairs, though not significantly.

The receptor comes from a boy aged 5 to 17 in good health. Sequencing was done on a sample of blood.

The CDR3 nucleotides are TGTGCCAGCAGAACGGGCGGGGAGCTGTTTTTT. This codes for CASRTGGELFF. The chain links TRBV27 to TRBJ2-2; D unresolved. This CDR3 spans 11 amino acids. CDR1 and CDR2 (germline): MNHEY, SMNVEV (reference sequence). Trimming removed 6 bases from V and 7 bases from J, with 6 bases in between.